A single sample is the source of the 8 T cell receptor beta chains below, sequenced in a study of PD-1 blockade in classical Hodgkin lymphoma. The protocol was immunoSEQ multiplex PCR, while the TCRdb copy is restricted to in-frame clones and leaves out a portion. The top ten clones hold approximately 4.9% of a sample with 45,000 or so clones, more than 75% of them seen once. Described time point: newly diagnosed, previously untreated cHL patient sample. Specimen: peripheral blood mononuclear cells (PBMCs). The source of these receptors is a human donor with classical Hodgkin lymphoma.

This sequence joins TRBV14 and TRBJ1-4; no clear D. The germline CDR1 and CDR2 sequences are SGHDN and FVKESK. Trimming removed 3 bases at V and 8 bases at J, with 7 bases between. The CDR3 sequence is 12 residues long. The CDR3 coding sequence is TGTGCCAGCAGCCAGATTCGGGAAAAACTGTTTTTT. The encoded protein is CASSQIREKLFF. The whole variable domain, filled in from reference TRBV14 and TRBJ1-4, reads EAGVTQFPSHSVIEKGQTVTLRCDPISGHDNLYWYRRVMGKEIKFLLHFVKESKQDESGMPNNRFLAERTGGTYSTLKVQPAELEDSGVYFCASSQIREKLFFGSGTQLSVL.

The chain is built from TRBV2 and TRBJ2-7, with a possible D match to TRBD2 (5 bases). Germline CDR1 is SNHLY and CDR2 is FYNNEI. V was trimmed by 6 bases and J by 3 bases, leaving 12 bases between them. This CDR3 is 13 amino acids long. The CDR3 protein is CASRAGVFYEQYV. The CDR3 DNA reads as TGTGCCAGCAGGGCGGGCGTTTTCTACGAGCAGTACGTC.

V gene TRBV9 combines with J gene TRBJ2-2; D gene ambiguous. The V end was cut by 3 bases, the J end by 2 bases, with 11 bases between. Germline CDR1 reads SGDLS; CDR2 reads YYNGEE. CDR3 length: 15 amino acids. This CDR3 reads CASSATAYNTGELFF. The CDR3 DNA reads TGTGCCAGCAGCGCTACAGCCTATAACACCGGGGAGCTGTTTTTT.

The gene calls are TRBV28 and TRBJ2-2, with 7 bases aligning to TRBD1. The CDR3 length is 15 residues. Germline CDR1 reads MDHEN; CDR2 reads SYDVKM. V gave up 5 bases and J gave up 5 bases; unmatched junction bases: 8. The CDR3: CASSPRDSFTGELFF. In DNA form, the CDR3 reads TGTGCCAGCAGTCCAAGGGACAGTTTTACCGGGGAGCTGTTTTTT.

V usage is TRBV11-2 and J usage is TRBJ1-2; no clear D. This CDR3 is built from 13 residues. Germline V gene sequence: CDR1 SGHAT, CDR2 FQNNGV. The V end lost 8 bases, the J end lost 2 bases, and 12 bases lay between the germline ends. CDR3 region: CASEPWENYGYTF. For the CDR3, the DNA is TGTGCCAGCGAGCCTTGGGAAAACTATGGCTACACCTTC.

The chain links TRBV9 to TRBJ1-4; D might be TRBD1 (5 bases). The V and J ends lost 3 bases and 6 bases respectively, with 15 bases between them. The germline gives CDR1 SGDLS, CDR2 YYNGEE. This CDR3 region has 15 residues. The CDR3 loop is CASSEEGTGDEKLFF. For the CDR3, the DNA is TGTGCCAGCAGCGAAGAAGGGACGGGGGATGAAAAACTGTTTTTT.

V and J are TRBV7-6 and TRBJ2-5, with D perhaps TRBD1 or TRBD2 (5 bases each). V was trimmed by 5 bases and J by 5 bases, leaving 12 bases between them. The CDR3 loop spans 13 amino acids. Germline loops: CDR1 SGHVS, CDR2 FNYEAQ. CDR3 loop: CASSQRGGETQYF. The CDR3 nucleotides read TGTGCCAGCAGCCAGAGGGGCGGTGAGACCCAGTACTTC.

The chain is built from TRBV7-9 and TRBJ1-2; 10 bases map to TRBD1. Trimming cost V 4 bases and J 6 bases; bases outside gene matches: 8. The CDR3 has 15 amino acids. CDR1 and CDR2 from the germline V gene are SEHNR and FQNEAQ (reference sequence). CDR3 nucleotides: TGTGCCAGCAGCTCCTATCCCGGGACAGGGGATGGCTACACCTTC. Residues: CASSSYPGTGDGYTF.